The next 10 T cell receptor beta chains were all read from a single sample in a study of T cells in Graves' hyperthyroidism and ophthalmopathy. TCR beta CDR3 regions were amplified from RNA. The HTBI primer set drove a first-round RT-PCR of the TCR CDR3. TCRdb recomputed calls from the multiplex PCR reads with MiXCR, one row per CDR3 protein. The sample consists of about 640,000 distinct CDR3 sequences, 20% to 25% of them appearing once. Sequenced material: blood. These receptors originate from a man aged 25-40 years with Graves' ophthalmopathy.

The chain combines TRBV9 with TRBJ2-7; D gene unclear. Per the germline V gene, CDR1 is SGDLS and CDR2 is YYNGEE. This CDR3 has 13 residues. Deletions cut 0 bases from V and 6 bases from J, with 10 bases between. CDR3 coding DNA: TGTGCCAGCAGCGTAGATAATCTCGGCGAGCAGTACTTC. Amino acid sequence: CASSVDNLGEQYF.

The chain is built from TRBV27 and TRBJ1-4; perhaps TRBD1 as D (5 bases). The V gene lost 3 bases and the J gene lost 4 bases, with 9 bases spanning the gap. From germline, CDR1 is MNHEY and CDR2 SMNVEV (reference sequence). CDR3 size: 14 residues. This chain's CDR3 is CASSFLRDNEKLFF. The CDR3 DNA reads as TGTGCCAGCAGTTTCCTCAGGGATAATGAAAAACTGTTTTTT.

V gene TRBV12-3 or TRBV12-4 combines with J gene TRBJ1-5; D is ambiguous. The CDR3 extends over 14 amino acids. Trimming cost V 6 bases and J 1 base, with 10 bases left between them. The CDR3, as DNA: TGTGCCAGCAGACCCAATACCAGCAATCAGCCCCAGCATTTT. The encoded protein is CASRPNTSNQPQHF.

Regarding this clonotype: The junction departs from germline at one end; a sequencing error may be responsible. This rearrangement joins TRBV5-1 to TRBJ1-2; D is ambiguous. CDR3 length: 13 amino acids. CDR1 and CDR2 from the germline V gene are SGHRS and YFSETQ. The CDR3 DNA follows: TGTGCCAGCAGCGACTCGGAAGGGAGAGGCTACACCTTC. It is translated as CASSDSEGRGYTF.

Points on this clonotype: A clone one base away is much larger, so this may be a read error. The chain combines TRBV28 with TRBJ1-4, with TRBD1 identical over 9 bases. V was pared by 5 bases and J by 5 bases, with 6 bases of the junction left unmatched. This CDR3 comprises 15 residues. Germline assignment: CDR1 MDHEN and CDR2 SYDVKM. CDR3 residues: CASSQTGTGNEKLFF. CDR3 sequence (DNA): TGTGCCAGCAGTCAAACCGGGACAGGGAATGAAAAACTGTTTTTT. Filled out from reference TRBV28 and TRBJ1-4, the complete variable domain reads DVKVTQSSRYLVKRTGEKVFLECVQDMDHENMFWYRQDPGLGLRLIYFSYDVKMKEKGDIPEGYSVSREKKERFSLILESASTNQTSMYLCASSQTGTGNEKLFFGSGTQLSVL.

This clonotype occurred a few times. The rearrangement links TRBV30 to TRBJ2-5, with TRBD2 matching over 11 bases. CDR1 is GTSNPN and CDR2 is SVGIG in the germline V gene (reference sequence). This CDR3 has 15 amino acids. With V trimmed by 3 bases and J by 4 bases, 7 bases remained unmatched. The chain's CDR3 is CAWRITSGRGETQYF. CDR3 nucleotide sequence: TGTGCCTGGAGAATAACTAGCGGGAGAGGAGAGACCCAGTACTTC.

Note on this clonotype: This may be a read error, as it is one base from a much larger clone. The genes are TRBV5-5 and TRBJ2-7, with D possibly matching TRBD1 (5 bases). This CDR3 region has 16 residues. V was clipped by 0 bases and J by 3 bases, with 16 bases between them. Germline V gives CDR1 SGHKS, CDR2 YYEKEE (reference sequence). The CDR3 DNA reads TGTGCCAGCAGCTTGGCGGTGGAGACAGTGATCTACGAGCAGTACTTC. This sequence encodes CASSLAVETVIYEQYF.

The chain combines TRBV7-6 with TRBJ2-1; TRBD2 aligns across 14 bases. Germline values: CDR1 SGHVS, CDR2 FNYEAQ. The CDR3 extends over 18 amino acids. Trimming at V came to 1 base and at J to 4 bases, leaving 6 bases not matched to a gene. CDR3 region: CASSLVAGTSGRYNEQFF. Here the CDR3 DNA reads TGTGCCAGCAGCTTAGTGGCAGGGACTAGCGGGAGATACAATGAGCAGTTCTTC.

The chain joins TRBV5-1 to TRBJ2-3; 10 nucleotides line up with TRBD2. V trimming: 0 bases; J trimming: 4 bases; junction bases outside the gene matches: 8. Germline V lookup: CDR1 SGHRS, CDR2 YFSETQ. The CDR3 totals 17 residues. The CDR3 DNA follows: TGCGCCAGCAGCTTGGTCCTAGCGGGGGTGTGGGCAGATACGCAGTATTTT. It specifies CASSLVLAGVWADTQYF. Combining the CDR3 with reference TRBV5-1 and TRBJ2-3 gives the whole variable domain KAGVTQTPRYLIKTRGQQVTLSCSPISGHRSVSWYQQTPGQGLQFLFEYFSETQRNKGNFPGRFSGRQFSNSRSEMNVSTLELGDSALYLCASSLVLAGVWADTQYFGPGTRLTVL.

This clonotype has more than one count but fewer than ten. J is TRBJ2-7 and V is TRBV6-1; perhaps TRBD2 as D (7 bases). The CDR3 runs 13 residues. Germline lookup yields CDR1 MNHNS and CDR2 SASEGT. The ends were cut back, 10 bases at V and 5 bases at J, with 18 bases in the middle. As DNA, the CDR3 is TGTGCCACCCGGGGGGCAGGCTACAACGAGCAGTACTTC. Protein product: CATRGAGYNEQYF.